This TCR beta chain comes out of a study of T cells in women clearing cervical HPV infection. For the study at large: HLA type could not be excluded as a confounder.

HPV was found by MY09/MY11 PCR and dot-blot genotyping. With regard to this clone: The CDR3 is cut off 3 residues early in the read; its end comes from the germline J gene.

Produced via immunoSEQ multiplex PCR; TCRdb's table is partial and in-frame only. With fewer than 25,000 clones in the sample, the ten largest clones hold roughly 5.5%. V shed 1 base and J 6 bases; nucleotides not matched to a gene: 3. The CDR3 consists of 14 residues. Germline assignment: CDR1 SGHRS and CDR2 YFSETQ. The TCR originated in a woman between 18 and 70 years old with a cervical HPV16 infection that either progressed to CIN3+ or cleared (not recorded which). This rearrangement joins TRBV5-1 to TRBJ2-1, with TRBD2 matching over 8 bases. The sample consisted of blood buffy coat. The CDR3 reads CASSLLAGINEQFF. Incomplete CDR3 DNA: TGCGCCAGCAGCTTGTTAGCGGGGATCAATGAG.